The 30 T cell receptor beta chains reported below all come from one sample, sequenced in a study of identical twins. TCRdb called the 5' RACE reads again in MiXCR, with one record for every CDR3 protein. The sample shows about 100,000 distinct CDR3 sequences, less than 6.5% of them seen only once. Source material: memory T cells sorted from blood. The receptors here all came from a woman aged 45 to 65 in good health.

Many counts were recorded for this clonotype. The gene calls are TRBV27 and TRBJ2-3; D gene ambiguous. Germline V gene sequence: CDR1 MNHEY, CDR2 SMNVEV (reference sequence). The V end was cut by 2 bases, the J end by 5 bases, with 11 bases between. The CDR3 is 14 amino acids. CDR3 bases: TGTGCCAGCAGTTTAGAGAGGCCCGGAGATACGCAGTATTTT. Residues: CASSLERPGDTQYF.

This chain joins TRBV5-1 and TRBJ2-1; D assignment may be TRBD1 or TRBD2 (5 bases each). Germline V gene data show CDR1 as SGHRS and CDR2 as YFSETQ. The CDR3 covers 16 residues. V lost 4 bases and J 7 bases, leaving 21 bases between the germline ends. The CDR3 spells CASSGRVGPGSNEQFF. The CDR3, as DNA: TGCGCCAGCAGCGGCAGGGTGGGACCCGGTTCGAATGAGCAGTTCTTC.

This clonotype was recorded many times. The V call is TRBV2, the J call TRBJ2-3, with 8 bases identical to TRBD2. The CDR3 contains 13 residues. V lost 11 bases and J lost 5; bases outside the gene matches: 9. CDR1 and CDR2 (germline): SNHLY, FYNNEI. DNA for the CDR3: TGTGCCCGCGGTGGCCTAGCGGGAGATACGCAGTATTTT. This translates into CARGGLAGDTQYF.

This clonotype was counted many times. The V and J genes are TRBV11-2 and TRBJ1-1; 7 positions match TRBD1. After removal of 8 bases from V and 5 bases from J, the junction contained 8 bases not matched to a gene. There are 13 residues in the CDR3. Germline CDR1 SGHAT, CDR2 FQNNGV. The CDR3 bases are TGTGCCAGCGCCGAGGGGGCGCTTACTGAAGCTTTCTTT. As protein: CASAEGALTEAFF.

This clonotype was counted many times. V and J are TRBV7-8 and TRBJ1-5, with 9 positions matching TRBD1. V was pared by 6 bases and J by 0 bases, with 9 bases of the junction left unmatched. The CDR3 has 17 amino acids. The V gene's germline CDR1 is SGHVS and CDR2 FQNEAQ. The CDR3 spells CASRRDRGVYSNQPQHF. As DNA, the CDR3 is TGTGCCAGCAGGAGAGACAGGGGGGTCTATAGCAATCAGCCCCAGCATTTT.

The CDR3 is CASKRQGGNEQFF. Here the CDR3 DNA reads TGTGCCAGCAAGAGACAGGGGGGTAATGAGCAGTTCTTC. The chain couples TRBV21-1 to TRBJ2-1; the table's D call of TRBD1 was not tested on the DNA. TRBV21-1 is given as a pseudogene. The CDR3 has 13 amino acids.

This clonotype was counted at least ten times. This rearrangement joins TRBV4-1 to TRBJ2-2, with D perhaps assigned TRBD1 or TRBD2 (5 bases each). Per germline, CDR1 MGHRA and CDR2 YSYEKL. The V end lost 4 bases, the J end lost 1 base, and 13 bases lay between the germline ends. The CDR3 is made up of 16 amino acids. CDR3 in DNA: TGCGCCAGCAGCCGGGGCGGGTTGGGGAACACCGGGGAGCTGTTTTTT. Translation: CASSRGGLGNTGELFF.

Many counts were recorded for this clonotype. The genes are TRBV6-4 and TRBJ2-2; 11 positions agree with TRBD2. The V and J ends lost 8 bases and 4 bases, in that order; junction bases with no gene match: 9. CDR1 MRHNA and CDR2 SNTAGT come from the germline V gene. The CDR3 has 16 amino acids. CDR3 in amino acids: CASRRTGTSGTGELFF. The DNA of the CDR3 is TGTGCCAGCCGAAGAACCGGGACTAGCGGCACCGGGGAGCTGTTTTTT.

This clonotype was seen at least ten times. The chain has TRBV29-1 and TRBJ2-1, with TRBD2 matching 10 bases. This CDR3 is built from 12 residues. The germline V gene has CDR1 SQVTM and CDR2 ANQGSEA. V lost 7 bases to trimming and J lost 10 bases; unmatched junction nucleotides: 7. The CDR3 loop is CSASSGSSEQFF. CDR3 coding DNA: TGCAGCGCTTCTAGCGGGAGTAGCGAGCAGTTCTTC.

Many counts were recorded for this clonotype. The chain uses TRBV29-1 and TRBJ2-2; TRBD1 is a possible D gene (5 bases). The CDR3 length is 12 residues. Per germline, CDR1 SQVTM and CDR2 ANQGSEA. V was pared by 4 bases and J by 6 bases, with 9 bases between. CDR3 coding DNA: TGCAGCGTTGGTACAGGTGCCGGGGAGCTGTTTTTT. Translation gives CSVGTGAGELFF.

At least ten counts were recorded for this clonotype. This chain connects TRBV20-1 to TRBJ2-1, with no clear D. V was shortened by 3 bases and J by 0 bases, with 9 bases between the two germline ends. Germline CDR1 reads DFQATT; CDR2 reads SNEGSKA (reference sequence). This CDR3 comprises 14 residues. Here the CDR3 reads CSASGHSSYNEQFF. CDR3 DNA sequence: TGCAGTGCTAGCGGCCATAGCTCCTACAATGAGCAGTTCTTC.

At least ten counts were recorded for this clonotype. J is TRBJ1-5 and V is TRBV7-2; D not resolved. Germline CDR1 SGHTA, CDR2 FQGNSA. The CDR3 has 16 amino acids. The V end was cut by 1 base, the J end by 0 bases, with 10 bases between. For the CDR3, the DNA is TGTGCCAGCAGCTTAGGGAGGATGTATAGCAATCAGCCCCAGCATTTT. It yields the protein CASSLGRMYSNQPQHF.

This clonotype was recorded at least ten times. J is TRBJ2-5 and V is TRBV20-1; D not resolved. CDR3 size: 14 residues. Germline-derived CDR1 and CDR2 are DFQATT and SNEGSKA (reference sequence). Between the trimmed V and J ends, which lost 1 base and 4 bases, there was a span of 13 bases. Here the CDR3 reads CSARVSTTPETQYF. CDR3 bases: TGCAGTGCTAGAGTGAGCACTACCCCAGAGACCCAGTACTTC.

Comments on this clonotype: Lacking the conserved final phenylalanine or tryptophan, this CDR3 likely reflects a read error. This chain joins TRBV4-1 and TRBJ2-5, with 7 positions matching TRBD1. In germline, CDR1 is MGHRA, CDR2 YSYEKL. V lost 4 bases to trimming and J lost 5 bases; unmatched junction nucleotides: 7. The CDR3 has 14 amino acids. Here the CDR3 DNA reads TGCGCCAGCAGCCGCGCCCCGGGACAGGAGACCCAGTACTCC. Translated: CASSRAPGQETQYS.

The table lists this clonotype with a few counts. The rearrangement uses TRBV19 and TRBJ2-1, with 7 bases identical to TRBD2. The V gene's germline CDR1 is LNHDA and CDR2 SQIVND (reference sequence). Trimming cost V 4 bases and J 4 bases; bases outside gene matches: 7. There are 15 residues in the CDR3. The CDR3, as DNA: TGTGCCAGTAGTAGCGGACTAGGTAGATACAATGAGCAGTTCTTC. Translated: CASSSGLGRYNEQFF.

The table lists this clonotype with a few counts. The V and J genes are TRBV6-2 or TRBV6-3 and TRBJ2-7; no reliable D call. Germline V gene data show CDR1 as MNHEY and CDR2 as SVGEGT. This CDR3 spans 12 amino acids. Trimming removed 4 bases at V and 4 bases at J, with 8 bases between. This chain's CDR3 is CASSSFTYEQYF. The CDR3 DNA reads as TGTGCCAGCAGTTCTTTTACATACGAGCAGTACTTC.

The sample holds many counts of this clonotype. The CDR3 coding sequence is TGTGCCAGCAGCCAAGGGACAGGATATGCAGATACGCAGTATTTT. Its protein product is CASSQGTGYADTQYF. The V gene is TRBV14, the J gene TRBJ2-3; TRBD1 matches at 7 bases. This CDR3 region has 15 residues. V dropped 1 base and J dropped 4; count of bases not matched to a gene: 5. In germline, CDR1 is SGHDN, CDR2 FVKESK.

This clonotype has only a few counts. The chain employs TRBV20-1 and TRBJ2-1, with 7 bases fitting TRBD2. CDR1 is DFQATT and CDR2 is SNEGSKA in the germline V gene (reference sequence). V gave up 1 base and J gave up 8 bases; unmatched junction bases: 14. The CDR3 is 16 amino acids. CDR3 DNA sequence: TGCAGTGCTAGAGGACGGGAGGCCAAATCACTGGATGAGCAGTTCTTC. As protein: CSARGREAKSLDEQFF.

Many counts were recorded for this clonotype. This sequence joins TRBV11-2 and TRBJ2-3; a weak D match, TRBD2 (6 bases). The CDR3 has 15 amino acids. V gave up 4 bases and J gave up 4 bases, with 15 bases separating them. Germline CDR1 and CDR2: SGHAT and FQNNGV. The CDR3 reads CASSSTGTPADTQYF. CDR3 sequence (DNA): TGTGCCAGCAGCTCCACCGGGACTCCCGCAGATACGCAGTATTTT. Using reference TRBV11-2 and TRBJ2-3 for the parts outside the CDR3, the full variable domain is EAGVAQSPRYKIIEKRQSVAFWCNPISGHATLYWYQQILGQGPKLLIQFQNNGVVDDSQLPKDRFSAERLKGVDSTLKIQPAKLEDSAVYLCASSSTGTPADTQYFGPGTRLTVL.

This clonotype was detected a few times. The chain is built from TRBV3-1 and TRBJ2-1; D is unclear. The germline gives CDR1 LGHDT, CDR2 YNNKEL (reference sequence). CDR3 size: 16 residues. The germline V and J ends were trimmed by 4 bases and 0 bases, with 13 bases remaining between them. Here the CDR3 reads CASSRLETGSYNEQFF. For the CDR3, the DNA is TGTGCCAGCAGCCGATTGGAAACGGGCTCCTACAATGAGCAGTTCTTC.

V and J are TRBV11-2 and TRBJ1-2, with D maybe TRBD1 (5 bases). This CDR3 contains 15 residues. Deletions cut 3 bases from V and 4 bases from J, with 15 bases between. Germline values: CDR1 SGHAT, CDR2 FQNNGV. Here the CDR3 DNA reads TGTGCCAGCAGCTTCACAGGTTTTCTCCTCTATGGCTACACCTTC. Protein product: CASSFTGFLLYGYTF.

This clonotype was picked up many times. The chain couples TRBV10-2 to TRBJ2-5; 8 bases match TRBD2. With 10 bases clipped from V and 1 base from J, the junction kept 5 bases outside the gene matches. Germline CDR1 and CDR2: WSHSY and SAAADI. This CDR3 region has 13 residues. The CDR3 DNA reads as TGCGCCACCGCTACTAGCGGCCAAGAGACCCAGTACTTC. Protein product: CATATSGQETQYF.

In this sample, this clonotype turned up many times. The chain is built from TRBV19 and TRBJ1-2; TRBD1 matches 8 bases. This CDR3 is 14 amino acids long. The V segment lost 6 bases and the J segment 0 bases; nucleotides outside the gene matches: 3. The germline V gene encodes CDR1 LNHDA and CDR2 SQIVND (reference sequence). The DNA for the CDR3 is TGTGCCAGTAGCACGGACAGGGCTAACTATGGCTACACCTTC. Its translation: CASSTDRANYGYTF.

This clonotype was seen repeatedly, ten times or more. The chain has TRBV11-3 and TRBJ2-3, with D perhaps TRBD2 (6 bases). V gave up 0 bases and J gave up 2 bases, with 21 bases separating them. Germline CDR1 and CDR2: SGHNT and YENEEA. The CDR3 has 19 residues. This CDR3 reads CASSLEGWRVERHTDTQYF. For the CDR3, the DNA is TGTGCCAGCAGCTTAGAAGGTTGGAGGGTAGAGAGGCACACAGATACGCAGTATTTT.

Many counts were recorded for this clonotype. The chain couples TRBV6-2 or TRBV6-3 to TRBJ2-1, with 7 nucleotides matching TRBD2. V lost 3 bases and J lost 5; bases outside the gene matches: 10. Germline V lookup: CDR1 MNHEY, CDR2 SVGEGT. The CDR3 totals 16 residues. The CDR3 loop reads CASSYPGLGGNNEQFF. As DNA, the CDR3 is TGTGCCAGCAGTTATCCTGGACTAGGAGGAAACAATGAGCAGTTCTTC.

This chain connects TRBV3-1 to TRBJ2-1, with 7 bases matching TRBD2. Germline lookup yields CDR1 LGHDT and CDR2 YNNKEL (reference sequence). J lost 12 bases, V lost 4 bases, and 9 bases had no gene match. The CDR3 runs to 13 residues. DNA for the CDR3: TGTGCCAGCAGCCCACCATCAGGGAGGGGGCAGTTCTTC. As protein: CASSPPSGRGQFF.

This clonotype was picked up a small number of times. The rearrangement joins TRBV11-2 to TRBJ1-6, with 7 bases that match TRBD1. The germline CDR1 and CDR2 sequences are SGHAT and FQNNGV. V trimming: 5 bases; J trimming: 1 base; junction bases outside the gene matches: 14. The CDR3 contains 19 residues. CDR3: CASSPISGTVGSYNSPLHF. As DNA, the CDR3 is TGTGCCAGCAGCCCCATCAGCGGGACAGTAGGATCCTATAATTCACCCCTCCACTTT.

As for this clonotype: One base away lies a much larger clone, so this may be a sequencing read error. The J gene is TRBJ2-2, the V gene TRBV14, with D perhaps given as TRBD1 or TRBD2 (5 bases each). CDR3 length: 15 amino acids. Germline lookup yields CDR1 SGHDN and CDR2 FVKESK. The CDR3 DNA sequence: TGTGCCAGCAGCAAGAGCCGAGTACGAACCGGGGACCTGTTTTTT. Protein product: CASSKSRVRTGDLFF. Full variable domain (outside the CDR3, taken from reference TRBV14 and TRBJ2-2): EAGVTQFPSHSVIEKGQTVTLRCDPISGHDNLYWYRRVMGKEIKFLLHFVKESKQDESGMPNNRFLAERTGGTYSTLKVQPAELEDSGVYFCASSKSRVRTGDLFFGEGSRLTVL.

This clonotype was picked up many times. The rearrangement joins TRBV19 to TRBJ2-6; 8 bases fit TRBD1. This CDR3 is built from 16 residues. Germline V gives CDR1 LNHDA, CDR2 SQIVND (reference sequence). The V and J ends lost 4 bases and 4 bases, in that order; junction bases with no gene match: 6. The CDR3 region is CASSNQGASGANVLTF. Written as DNA, the CDR3 is TGTGCCAGTAGTAACCAGGGGGCGTCCGGGGCCAACGTCCTGACTTTC.

The genes are TRBV20-1 and TRBJ1-1, with D uncertain. The CDR3 length is 13 residues. CDR1 and CDR2 (germline): DFQATT, SNEGSKA (reference sequence). Trimming took off 3 bases at V and 1 base at J, with 9 bases between the two ends. CDR3 in amino acids: CSARNFGNTEAFF. Here the CDR3 DNA reads TGCAGTGCTAGGAACTTCGGGAACACTGAAGCTTTCTTT.